The clone carrying this T cell receptor (beta chain) was counted once. The sample comes from a study of technical replicates of blood from a handful of donors. Germline-derived CDR1 and CDR2 are LGHNA and YNFKEQ. The CDR3 extends over 16 amino acids. Unmatched junction bases numbered 5, after V lost 2 bases and J lost 5 bases. Measured with immunoSEQ multiplex PCR; TCRdb has only the in-frame clones, and not every one. Of around 30,000 clones in the sample, roughly 92% were seen once. J is TRBJ2-1 and V is TRBV4-2; 11 bases are shared with TRBD2. The source material was PBMCs. The TCR originated in a human donor in good health. Some clones in this sample may be carry-over from other donors' samples. CDR3 bases: TGTGCCAGCAGCCAATTGGGACTAGCGGAAGACAATGAGCAGTTCTTC. Amino acid sequence: CASSQLGLAEDNEQFF.